Reported below is one TCR beta chain. Deletions cut 0 bases from V and 4 bases from J, with 13 bases between. The germline CDR1 and CDR2 sequences are SGHRS and YFSETQ. The CDR3 is made up of 15 amino acids. TCRdb's table, derived via immunoSEQ multiplex PCR, lists solely in-frame clones and lacks some. The sample holds 550,000 to 600,000 clones, around three quarters seen once. The sample originates from a study of shared clonotypes between healthy human individuals. Sequencing was performed on PBMCs. V gene TRBV5-1 combines with J gene TRBJ1-2; no clear D gene. The sequence came from a woman aged 40 to 50 in good health. Some clones in this sample may be carry-over from other donors' samples. The CDR3 here is CASSLDLGSFYGYTF. CDR3 in DNA: TGCGCCAGCAGCTTGGATCTGGGGAGTTTCTATGGCTACACCTTC.